The table lists the clone carrying this T cell receptor (beta chain) with many counts. Its specificity is unknown. All patients were untreated before thyroid surgery. The data derive from a study of metastatic and nonmetastatic thyroid tumors. About the study: Malignant and benign thyroid patients had repertoires compared in peripheral blood and tumor or nodule tissue. Notes on the study in general: Within blood and tumor, benign nodules reportedly had significantly lower TCR beta diversity than malignant thyroid tumors did.

Germline loops: CDR1 LGHDT, CDR2 YNNKEL (reference sequence). The V and J ends lost 1 base and 6 bases respectively, with 5 bases between them. The CDR3 consists of 12 residues. TCRdb re-called clones from the PCR reads using MiXCR. The table records about 27,000 clones, 16% of them present only once. The sample taken for sequencing was blood. The receptor comes from a male donor with papillary thyroid cancer or a benign thyroid nodule (not recorded which). Some clones in this sample may be carry-over from other donors' samples. The genes are TRBV3-1 and TRBJ2-3; no clear D gene. The CDR3 protein is CASSQGPDTQYF. The CDR3 DNA is TGTGCCAGCAGCCAAGGGCCCGATACGCAGTATTTT.